The clone carrying this TCR beta chain appeared a few times. What it recognizes is unknown. The data are from a study of cytomegalovirus exposure and HLA in healthy donors. Background on the study: HLA-typed donors were the source of approximately 80 million unique TCRs held in an early data release. Findings of the study overall: It was reported that TCR beta sequences correctly inferred the HLA-A and HLA-B alleles for most subjects. The authors listed around 150 TCR beta chains as cytomegalovirus-associated. 87-base-pair reads could not separate some V segments, including TRBV6-2 and TRBV6-3.

PCR employed 60 Vbeta and 13 Jbeta primers. Using immunoSEQ multiplex PCR, the repertoire was profiled, and TCRdb retains in-frame clones only, with some absent. Of around 120,000 clones in the sample, about 82% were seen once. Per the germline V gene, CDR1 is MNHEY and CDR2 is SMNVEV (reference sequence). The CDR3 covers 14 residues. V was pared by 4 bases and J by 2 bases, with 12 bases between. The chain links TRBV27 to TRBJ2-7; a weak D match, TRBD2 (5 bases). This sequence was found in a boy younger than 18 in good health and CMV-seronegative. Input material: PBMCs. This CDR3 is CASSSLTGTYEQYF. DNA of the CDR3: TGTGCCAGCAGTTCTCTAACCGGGACCTACGAGCAGTACTTC.